Listed here are 30 T cell receptor beta chains from one sample, sequenced in a study of cytomegalovirus exposure and HLA in healthy donors. The data were produced by immunoSEQ multiplex PCR, yet TCRdb's version contains in-frame clones alone and is incomplete. The sample carries roughly 43,000 clones, roughly 92% recorded once. The sample consisted of PBMCs. The receptors shown here come from a man aged 18 to 29 in good health and CMV-seronegative.

This chain connects TRBV6-5 to TRBJ1-1; TRBD1 matches 7 bases. Germline trimming cut 7 bases from V and 0 bases from J; bases unmatched to any gene: 8. Germline CDR1 is MNHEY and CDR2 is SVGAGI. The CDR3 runs 15 residues. This chain's CDR3 is CASTPRTGVNTEAFF. The CDR3 region has the DNA TGTGCCAGCACCCCAAGGACAGGAGTGAACACTGAAGCTTTCTTT.

The chain employs TRBV9 and TRBJ1-5; maybe TRBD1 (5 bases). The CDR3 spans 14 residues. Per the germline V gene, CDR1 is SGDLS and CDR2 is YYNGEE. V was clipped by 3 bases and J by 9 bases, with 16 bases between them. The CDR3 DNA reads as TGTGCCAGCAGCGAGGGACGGGCGGGGGGGCCCCAGCATTTT. Protein sequence: CASSEGRAGGPQHF.

The rearrangement uses TRBV6-1 and TRBJ1-1; D perhaps matches TRBD1 (6 bases). The V end was cut by 6 bases, the J end by 0 bases, with 17 bases between. The V gene's germline CDR1 is MNHNS and CDR2 SASEGT. The CDR3 runs 16 residues. As DNA, the CDR3 is TGTGCCAGCAGCGAACTGATGACAGGCATGAACACTGAAGCTTTCTTT. It translates to CASSELMTGMNTEAFF.

The chain recombines TRBV6-4 with TRBJ2-2; maybe TRBD1 (6 bases). The CDR3 totals 12 residues. From germline, CDR1 is MRHNA and CDR2 SNTAGT. Trimming removed 6 bases from V and 4 bases from J, with 6 bases in between. The CDR3 nucleotides are TGTGCCAGCAGGGGGGCCACCGGGGAGCTGTTTTTT. Residues: CASRGATGELFF.

As to this clone: Germline is not matched at one junction end, which may reflect a read error. The CDR3 is CTSRLQGATDEQFF. For the CDR3, the DNA is TGCACCAGCAGGTTACAGGGGGCTACAGATGAGCAGTTCTTC. The V call is TRBV5-1, the J call TRBJ2-1; 9 nucleotides align to TRBD1. Germline V gene lookup returns CDR1 SGHRS and CDR2 YFSETQ. The CDR3 covers 14 residues.

J is TRBJ2-7 and V is TRBV11-2, with 8 positions matching TRBD2. CDR1 SGHAT and CDR2 FQNNGV come from the germline V gene. The trim removed 4 bases at V and 0 bases at J, leaving 8 bases unmatched. The CDR3 runs 16 residues. In nucleotides, the CDR3 is TGTGCCAGCAGCTCCTTAGCGGGAAGGAGCTCCTACGAGCAGTACTTC. Translating it yields CASSSLAGRSSYEQYF.

The chain's CDR3 is CASSGRVYTEAFF. Written as DNA, the CDR3 is TGTGCCAGCAGCGGGAGGGTATACACTGAAGCTTTCTTT. The V call is TRBV7-2, the J call TRBJ1-1; D is uncertain. This CDR3 is 13 amino acids long. Germline V lookup: CDR1 SGHTA, CDR2 FQGNSA. Trimming shortened V by 5 bases and J by 3 bases, and 10 bases separated the two germline ends.

As for this clone: One end of the junction fails to match germline, which may point to a read error. The V and J genes are TRBV5-4 and TRBJ1-6; TRBD1 matches 7 bases. The germline CDR1 and CDR2 sequences are SGHNT and YYREEE (reference sequence). The CDR3 totals 15 residues. The CDR3 sequence: CASSHLGQVNSPLHF. CDR3 nucleotides: TGCGCCAGCAGCCACCTCGGACAGGTTAATTCACCCCTCCACTTT.

This sequence joins TRBV5-1 and TRBJ2-7, with D possibly matching TRBD1 (6 bases). CDR3 length: 14 residues. Germline V gene sequence: CDR1 SGHRS, CDR2 YFSETQ. Trimming cost V 3 bases and J 5 bases, with 15 bases left between them. CDR3 protein: CASSSQGSLDEQYF. The CDR3 region has the DNA TGCGCCAGCAGCTCACAGGGTTCTTTGGACGAGCAGTACTTC.

V and J are TRBV5-1 and TRBJ1-2; the D gene is possibly TRBD1 (6 bases). The ends were cut back, 2 bases at V and 5 bases at J, with 16 bases in the middle. This CDR3 is built from 15 residues. Germline assignment: CDR1 SGHRS and CDR2 YFSETQ. CDR3 sequence: CASSLQGRELYGYTF. DNA of the CDR3: TGCGCCAGCAGCTTACAGGGAAGGGAGCTTTATGGCTACACCTTC. Complete variable domain (other parts from reference TRBV5-1 and TRBJ1-2): KAGVTQTPRYLIKTRGQQVTLSCSPISGHRSVSWYQQTPGQGLQFLFEYFSETQRNKGNFPGRFSGRQFSNSRSEMNVSTLELGDSALYLCASSLQGRELYGYTFGSGTRLTVV.

The V gene is TRBV5-1, the J gene TRBJ2-1; no clear D gene. Germline loops: CDR1 SGHRS, CDR2 YFSETQ. CDR3 length: 14 residues. Trimming pared 2 bases from V and 8 bases from J, leaving 14 bases between. The CDR3 spells CASSLILDLHEQFF. The CDR3 bases are TGCGCCAGCAGCTTAATCCTAGATCTCCATGAGCAGTTCTTC.

The chain links TRBV28 to TRBJ2-5, with 16 bases lining up with TRBD2. The J segment lost 5 bases and the V segment lost 4 bases, leaving 7 bases of the junction unmatched. The CDR3 totals 17 residues. In germline, CDR1 is MDHEN, CDR2 SYDVKM. CDR3 sequence reads: CASSWGTSGRARETQYF. DNA for the CDR3: TGTGCCAGCAGTTGGGGGACTAGCGGGAGGGCCAGGGAGACCCAGTACTTC.

The gene calls are TRBV9 and TRBJ2-1; maybe TRBD2 (6 bases). The V gene's germline CDR1 is SGDLS and CDR2 YYNGEE. This CDR3 spans 14 amino acids. Trimming removed 4 bases at V and 5 bases at J, with 13 bases between. DNA for the CDR3: TGTGCCAGCAGCCCCGGGACTGGGGACAATGAGCAGTTCTTC. Its protein is CASSPGTGDNEQFF.

The chain has TRBV6-6 and TRBJ2-2; D unresolved. CDR1 and CDR2 (germline): MNHNY, SVGAGI (reference sequence). V was shortened by 3 bases and J by 1 base, with 9 bases between the two germline ends. The CDR3 is made up of 15 amino acids. The CDR3 loop is CASSYIDLNTGELFF. Here the CDR3 DNA reads TGTGCCAGCAGTTATATTGACTTGAACACCGGGGAGCTGTTTTTT.

This rearrangement joins TRBV5-1 to TRBJ2-1; 10 bases are shared with TRBD2. Germline-derived CDR1 and CDR2 are SGHRS and YFSETQ. V gave up 4 bases and J gave up 0 bases; unmatched junction bases: 19. This CDR3 contains 21 residues. For the CDR3, the DNA is TGCGCCAGCAGCCACGACCGGCCAGGACTAGCGGCCCTTAGCTCCTACAATGAGCAGTTCTTC. Protein product: CASSHDRPGLAALSSYNEQFF.

This sequence joins TRBV4-1 and TRBJ1-6; 8 nucleotides agree with TRBD1. This CDR3 is built from 16 residues. The germline V gene has CDR1 MGHRA and CDR2 YSYEKL. V gave up 2 bases and J gave up 7 bases; unmatched junction bases: 7. The CDR3, as DNA: TGCGCCAGCAGCCAACAGACAGGGGTAGGCAATTCACCCCTCCACTTT. Protein sequence: CASSQQTGVGNSPLHF.

As regards this clone: One end of the junction varies from germline; a read error may be responsible. The chain recombines TRBV10-3 with TRBJ1-1; possibly TRBD1 for D (5 bases). The length of the CDR3 is 14 residues. Per the germline V gene, CDR1 is ENHRY and CDR2 is SYGVKD. CDR3 sequence (DNA): TGTGCTATCAGGGTTGCGGGGGGATACACTGAAGCTTTCTTT. Its translation is CAIRVAGGYTEAFF.

The gene calls are TRBV5-6 and TRBJ1-2; the D gene is possibly TRBD1 (6 bases). The CDR3 runs to 12 residues. From germline, CDR1 is SGHDT and CDR2 YYEEEE. V shed 4 bases and J shed 8 bases, with 12 bases lying between them. CDR3: CASSRWGRGYTF. The CDR3 bases are TGTGCCAGCAGCAGGTGGGGGCGAGGCTACACCTTC.

The J gene is TRBJ2-7, the V gene TRBV5-4; D is perhaps TRBD1 (6 bases). The CDR3 loop spans 14 amino acids. The ends were cut back, 4 bases at V and 4 bases at J, with 15 bases in the middle. Germline CDR1 SGHNT, CDR2 YYREEE (reference sequence). In DNA, the CDR3 is TGTGCCAGCAGCAACCCGACAGGACCTTACGAGCAGTACTTC. Protein: CASSNPTGPYEQYF.

V gene TRBV4-2 combines with J gene TRBJ2-3; unclear D gene. V shed 1 base and J shed 5 bases, with 7 bases lying between them. Germline loops: CDR1 LGHNA, CDR2 YNFKEQ. CDR3 length equals 13 residues. The CDR3 loop reads CASSQVSEDTQYF. CDR3 coding DNA: TGTGCCAGCAGCCAAGTGAGCGAAGATACGCAGTATTTT.

CDR3 bases: TGCGCCAGCAGCTTCGGGACAGGGCCTACCTACGAGCAGTACTTC. It translates to CASSFGTGPTYEQYF. V usage is TRBV5-1 and J usage is TRBJ2-7; 9 nucleotides align to TRBD1. After removal of 2 bases from V and 2 bases from J, the junction contained 5 bases not matched to a gene. Germline CDR1 SGHRS, CDR2 YFSETQ. This CDR3 comprises 15 residues.

The chain recombines TRBV4-2 with TRBJ2-2, with a weak D call TRBD1 (6 bases). CDR3 size: 16 residues. CDR1 is LGHNA and CDR2 is YNFKEQ in the germline V gene. V shed 4 bases and J shed 6 bases, with 18 bases lying between them. The CDR3 DNA reads as TGTGCCAGCAGCCCTAACAACAGGGTCGCCGCCGGGGAGCTGTTTTTT. It translates to CASSPNNRVAAGELFF.

The chain couples TRBV7-2 to TRBJ2-5, with TRBD1 matching 7 bases. V was clipped by 5 bases and J by 2 bases; unmatched bases: 5. This CDR3 has 14 residues. The germline gives CDR1 SGHTA, CDR2 FQGNSA. The CDR3 DNA follows: TGTGCCAGCAGCCTTCAGGGGGTACAAGAGACCCAGTACTTC. Protein sequence: CASSLQGVQETQYF.

The V gene is TRBV7-9, the J gene TRBJ2-5; D is perhaps TRBD2 (5 bases). Germline CDR1 reads SEHNR; CDR2 reads FQNEAQ (reference sequence). This CDR3 is built from 15 residues. V lost 4 bases to trimming and J lost 0 bases, with 12 bases between them. For the CDR3, the DNA is TGTGCCAGCAGCTCTGCGGGCCGAAACCAAGAGACCCAGTACTTC. Amino acid sequence: CASSSAGRNQETQYF.

The chain couples TRBV6-1 to TRBJ1-1; a possible D gene is TRBD1 (5 bases). Trimming removed 7 bases from V and 3 bases from J, with 18 bases in between. Germline-derived CDR1 and CDR2 are MNHNS and SASEGT. This CDR3 contains 15 residues. The CDR3 region has the DNA TGTGCCAGCAACCCACCGGGGGGACGGCACACTGAAGCTTTCTTT. As protein: CASNPPGGRHTEAFF.

The chain's CDR3 is CASRTGTGNQPQHF. The CDR3 nucleotides are TGTGCCAGCAGGACCGGGACAGGCAATCAGCCCCAGCATTTT. This chain links TRBV2 with TRBJ1-5; 7 nucleotides agree with TRBD1. The germline V gene encodes CDR1 SNHLY and CDR2 FYNNEI. With 6 bases clipped from V and 2 bases from J, the junction kept 4 bases outside the gene matches. The length of the CDR3 is 14 residues. Full variable domain (rest looked up from reference TRBV2 and TRBJ1-5): EPEVTQTPSHQVTQMGQEVILRCVPISNHLYFYWYRQILGQKVEFLVSFYNNEISEKSEIFDDQFSVERPDGSNFTLKIRSTKLEDSAMYFCASRTGTGNQPQHFGDGTRLSIL.

The J gene is TRBJ2-5, the V gene TRBV7-6; TRBD2 agrees at 11 bases. Germline trimming cut 4 bases from V and 7 bases from J; bases unmatched to any gene: 8. This CDR3 contains 15 residues. Germline values: CDR1 SGHVS, CDR2 FNYEAQ. The CDR3 sequence is CASSSIAGGSGTQYF. CDR3 sequence (DNA): TGTGCCAGCAGCTCCATAGCGGGGGGGTCTGGGACCCAGTACTTC.

The CDR3 region has the DNA TGTGCCAGCAGCGTAGCAGGGACTAATGAAAAACTGTTTTTT. It translates to CASSVAGTNEKLFF. This chain uses TRBV9 with TRBJ1-4; D might be TRBD1 (5 bases). Deletions cut 0 bases from V and 2 bases from J, with 5 bases between. The CDR3 has 14 amino acids. From germline, CDR1 is SGDLS and CDR2 YYNGEE. Complete variable domain (other parts from reference TRBV9 and TRBJ1-4): DSGVTQTPKHLITATGQRVTLRCSPRSGDLSVYWYQQSLDQGLQFLIQYYNGEERAKGNILERFSAQQFPDLHSELNLSSLELGDSALYFCASSVAGTNEKLFFGSGTQLSVL.

The chain employs TRBV27 and TRBJ1-5; maybe TRBD1 (6 bases). This CDR3 is 15 amino acids long. Per germline, CDR1 MNHEY and CDR2 SMNVEV (reference sequence). V was shortened by 6 bases and J by 7 bases, with 19 bases between the two germline ends. The CDR3 bases are TGTGCCAGCAGGACCGACGGGGGGCGAGGGCAGCCCCAGCATTTT. This gives the protein CASRTDGGRGQPQHF.

This clone has only one observation. The rearrangement uses TRBV6-5 and TRBJ2-7, with a possible D match to TRBD1 (5 bases). Germline V gene sequence: CDR1 MNHEY, CDR2 SVGAGI. The CDR3 is 11 residues long. The V and J ends lost 11 bases and 6 bases respectively, with 14 bases between them. The CDR3 DNA sequence: TGTGCCTCAGGGAACAGTTTCGAGCAGTACTTC. This encodes CASGNSFEQYF.